This is a list of T cell receptor beta chains from one sample in a study of blood T cell repertoires in COVID-19. The protocol was immunoSEQ multiplex PCR, while the TCRdb copy is restricted to in-frame clones and leaves out a portion. The profile covers fewer than 250,000 clones, with 82% appearing a single time and 4% to 5% taken by the ten largest. Sequencing input: peripheral blood. Receptors were obtained from a woman between 70 and 85 years old with acute or convalescent COVID-19. The CDR3 runs from the conserved cysteine through the conserved F or W. Fields, in order: V gene, D gene, J gene, CDR3 length, clone size, CDR3 protein, CDR3 DNA. A D gene is named only where the DNA matches it firmly. Clone sizes are given selectively: once, few, many, or a class where the clone is expanded.

v_call: TRBV7-2
d_call: -
j_call: TRBJ1-3
cdr3_length: 13
clone_size: -
cdr3_aa: CASASVSGNTIYF
cdr3_nt: TGTGCCAGCGCCAGCGTCTCTGGAAACACCATATATTTT

v_call: TRBV6-5
d_call: TRBD1
j_call: TRBJ2-2
cdr3_length: 15
clone_size: once
cdr3_aa: CASSTGTGNTGELFF
cdr3_nt: TGTGCCAGCAGTACTGGGACAGGGAACACCGGGGAGCTGTTTTTT

v_call: TRBV9
d_call: -
j_call: TRBJ1-1
cdr3_length: 13
clone_size: few
cdr3_aa: CASSVGTATEAFF
cdr3_nt: TGTGCCAGCAGCGTCGGGACTGCTACTGAAGCTTTCTTT

v_call: TRBV10-3
d_call: -
j_call: TRBJ1-5
cdr3_length: 13
clone_size: -
cdr3_aa: CAISRGPNQPQHF
cdr3_nt: TGTGCCATCAGCAGGGGTCCCAATCAGCCCCAGCATTTT

v_call: TRBV3-1/TRBV3-2
d_call: -
j_call: TRBJ1-6
cdr3_length: 16
clone_size: -
cdr3_aa: CASSQGDRSRGSPLHF
cdr3_nt: TGTGCCAGCAGCCAAGGTGATAGGAGTAGGGGCTCACCCCTCCACTTT

v_call: TRBV21-1
d_call: -
j_call: TRBJ1-6
cdr3_length: 16
clone_size: -
cdr3_aa: CASSKRQGAKTSPLHF
cdr3_nt: TGTGCCAGCAGCAAAAGACAGGGGGCGAAAACTTCACCCCTCCACTTT

v_call: TRBV4-3
d_call: -
j_call: TRBJ1-2
cdr3_length: 17
clone_size: once
cdr3_aa: CASSQEYARFFNYGYTF
cdr3_nt: TGCGCCAGCAGCCAAGAATACGCCAGATTTTTTAACTATGGCTACACCTTC

v_call: TRBV7-9
d_call: -
j_call: TRBJ1-2
cdr3_length: 13
clone_size: -
cdr3_aa: CASSFAGAYGYTF
cdr3_nt: TGTGCCAGCAGCTTCGCAGGGGCCTATGGCTACACCTTC

v_call: TRBV21-1
d_call: -
j_call: TRBJ1-6
cdr3_length: 17
clone_size: -
cdr3_aa: CASSSRGGRPYNSPLHF
cdr3_nt: TGTGCCAGCAGTTCAAGGGGGGGGCGCCCCTATAATTCACCCCTCCACTTT

v_call: TRBV5-4
d_call: TRBD2
j_call: TRBJ2-1
cdr3_length: 16
clone_size: -
cdr3_aa: CASSKKAGGLTNEQFF
cdr3_nt: TGTGCCAGCAGCAAAAAAGCGGGGGGCCTTACAAATGAGCAGTTCTTC

v_call: TRBV27
d_call: -
j_call: TRBJ1-1
cdr3_length: 13
clone_size: once
cdr3_aa: CASRNHEHTEAFF
cdr3_nt: TGTGCCAGCAGGAACCATGAACATACTGAAGCTTTCTTT

v_call: TRBV19
d_call: -
j_call: TRBJ2-3
cdr3_length: 15
clone_size: -
cdr3_aa: CASSIGGGSTDTQYF
cdr3_nt: TGTGCCAGTAGTATCGGCGGGGGCAGCACAGATACGCAGTATTTT

v_call: TRBV11-2
d_call: -
j_call: TRBJ1-2
cdr3_length: 15
clone_size: -
cdr3_aa: CASSLAGSSYYGYTF
cdr3_nt: TGTGCCAGCAGCTTAGCAGGCAGCTCTTACTATGGCTACACCTTC

v_call: TRBV6-5
d_call: -
j_call: TRBJ1-2
cdr3_length: 15
clone_size: -
cdr3_aa: CASSYALAGNSGYTF
cdr3_nt: TGTGCCAGCAGTTATGCCCTTGCGGGAAATTCTGGCTACACCTTC

v_call: TRBV7-2
d_call: -
j_call: TRBJ1-1
cdr3_length: 15
clone_size: -
cdr3_aa: CASSLYGLRNTEAFF
cdr3_nt: TGTGCCAGCAGCTTATATGGACTGAGGAACACTGAAGCTTTCTTT

v_call: TRBV15
d_call: -
j_call: TRBJ2-1
cdr3_length: 15
clone_size: -
cdr3_aa: CATSRALGGDNEQFF
cdr3_nt: TGTGCCACCAGCAGGGCCCTCGGGGGTGACAATGAGCAGTTCTTC

v_call: TRBV19
d_call: TRBD2
j_call: TRBJ2-1
cdr3_length: 16
clone_size: -
cdr3_aa: CASRGTSGGRYNEQFF
cdr3_nt: TGTGCCAGTAGAGGGACTAGCGGGGGGAGATACAATGAGCAGTTCTTC

v_call: TRBV27
d_call: -
j_call: TRBJ1-6
cdr3_length: 14
clone_size: -
cdr3_aa: CASSSPGQNSPLHF
cdr3_nt: TGTGCCAGCAGTTCGCCAGGCCAGAATTCACCCCTCCACTTT

v_call: TRBV6-2/TRBV6-3
d_call: TRBD2
j_call: TRBJ2-7
cdr3_length: 12
clone_size: -
cdr3_aa: CASSSLAGWQYF
cdr3_nt: TGTGCCAGCAGCTCCCTAGCGGGGTGGCAGTACTTC

v_call: TRBV7-2
d_call: -
j_call: TRBJ2-7
cdr3_length: 11
clone_size: -
cdr3_aa: CASSSLYEQYF
cdr3_nt: TGTGCCAGCAGCTCTCTCTACGAGCAGTACTTC

v_call: TRBV4-3
d_call: TRBD1
j_call: TRBJ1-2
cdr3_length: 16
clone_size: -
cdr3_aa: CASSQEDRVGSYGYTF
cdr3_nt: TGCGCCAGCAGCCAAGAAGACAGGGTTGGAAGCTATGGCTACACCTTC

v_call: TRBV18
d_call: -
j_call: TRBJ1-5
cdr3_length: 13
clone_size: -
cdr3_aa: CASSSDSNQPQHF
cdr3_nt: TGTGCCAGCTCAAGCGATAGCAATCAGCCCCAGCATTTT

v_call: TRBV12-3/TRBV12-4
d_call: -
j_call: TRBJ2-2
cdr3_length: 13
clone_size: -
cdr3_aa: CASTSGTPGELFF
cdr3_nt: TGTGCCAGCACCTCCGGGACTCCCGGGGAGCTGTTTTTT

v_call: TRBV18
d_call: -
j_call: TRBJ2-5
cdr3_length: 13
clone_size: -
cdr3_aa: CASSSGSRETQYF
cdr3_nt: TGTGCCAGCTCTAGTGGTTCGCGAGAGACCCAGTACTTC

v_call: TRBV7-2
d_call: -
j_call: TRBJ2-7
cdr3_length: 14
clone_size: -
cdr3_aa: CASSLQGPLQGQYF
cdr3_nt: TGTGCCAGCAGCTTACAGGGGCCCTTGCAGGGGCAGTACTTC

v_call: TRBV3-1/TRBV3-2
d_call: -
j_call: TRBJ1-1
cdr3_length: 13
clone_size: -
cdr3_aa: CASSQGAGTEAFF
cdr3_nt: TGTGCCAGCAGCCAAGGGGCGGGTACTGAAGCTTTCTTT

v_call: TRBV6-4
d_call: TRBD1
j_call: TRBJ1-6
cdr3_length: 17
clone_size: -
cdr3_aa: CASSLRRGGWRNSPLHF
cdr3_nt: TGTGCCAGCAGCTTACGTCGAGGGGGCTGGCGGAATTCACCCCTCCACTTT

v_call: TRBV7-2
d_call: -
j_call: TRBJ2-7
cdr3_length: 13
clone_size: once
cdr3_aa: CASSYWGQGEQYF
cdr3_nt: TGTGCCAGCAGCTATTGGGGGCAAGGTGAGCAGTACTTC

v_call: TRBV5-4
d_call: -
j_call: TRBJ1-6
cdr3_length: 15
clone_size: -
cdr3_aa: CASSLWQGNNSPLHF
cdr3_nt: TGTGCCAGCAGCTTGTGGCAGGGAAACAATTCACCCCTCCACTTT

v_call: TRBV4-3
d_call: -
j_call: TRBJ1-2
cdr3_length: 15
clone_size: few
cdr3_aa: CASSQDPGGNYGYTF
cdr3_nt: TGCGCCAGCAGCCAAGACCCCGGGGGGAACTATGGCTACACCTTC

v_call: TRBV6-5
d_call: -
j_call: TRBJ1-5
cdr3_length: 12
clone_size: few
cdr3_aa: CASQTRDQPQHF
cdr3_nt: TGTGCCAGCCAAACTCGGGATCAGCCCCAGCATTTT

v_call: TRBV6-5
d_call: TRBD2
j_call: TRBJ2-1
cdr3_length: 15
clone_size: few
cdr3_aa: CASSLGLIGVNEQFF
cdr3_nt: TGTGCCAGCAGTTTGGGACTAATTGGGGTCAATGAGCAGTTCTTC

v_call: TRBV5-4
d_call: TRBD2
j_call: TRBJ2-3
cdr3_length: 17
clone_size: -
cdr3_aa: CASSFRALAGLADTQYF
cdr3_nt: TGTGCCAGCAGCTTTCGGGCACTAGCGGGGTTAGCAGATACGCAGTATTTT

v_call: TRBV18
d_call: -
j_call: TRBJ2-5
cdr3_length: 12
clone_size: -
cdr3_aa: CASSPVSETQYF
cdr3_nt: TGTGCCAGCTCACCAGTCTCAGAGACCCAGTACTTC

v_call: TRBV9
d_call: -
j_call: TRBJ2-2
cdr3_length: 14
clone_size: -
cdr3_aa: CASSQHTGTGELFF
cdr3_nt: TGTGCCAGCAGCCAACATACGGGAACCGGGGAGCTGTTTTTT

v_call: TRBV18
d_call: -
j_call: TRBJ1-1
cdr3_length: 14
clone_size: -
cdr3_aa: CASSPPGRITEAFF
cdr3_nt: TGTGCCAGCTCACCACCAGGGAGGATCACTGAAGCTTTCTTT

v_call: TRBV3-1/TRBV3-2
d_call: TRBD1
j_call: TRBJ1-5
cdr3_length: 16
clone_size: -
cdr3_aa: CASSQGDRDSNQPQHF
cdr3_nt: TGTGCCAGCAGCCAAGGGGACAGGGACTCCAATCAGCCCCAGCATTTT

v_call: TRBV5-4
d_call: TRBD1
j_call: TRBJ1-5
cdr3_length: 14
clone_size: once
cdr3_aa: CASSLRDSNQPQHF
cdr3_nt: TGTGCCAGCAGCCTCCGGGACAGTAATCAGCCCCAGCATTTT

v_call: TRBV7-8
d_call: -
j_call: TRBJ2-5
cdr3_length: 13
clone_size: -
cdr3_aa: CASSLNREETQYF
cdr3_nt: TGTGCCAGCAGCTTAAACAGGGAAGAGACCCAGTACTTC

v_call: TRBV3-1/TRBV3-2
d_call: -
j_call: TRBJ1-1
cdr3_length: 19
clone_size: -
cdr3_aa: CASSNIPGVRVGTNTEAFF
cdr3_nt: TGTGCCAGCAGCAATATACCGGGAGTTAGAGTGGGGACGAACACTGAAGCTTTCTTT

v_call: TRBV27
d_call: TRBD1
j_call: TRBJ2-7
cdr3_length: 13
clone_size: -
cdr3_aa: CASTSRAGTGLYF
cdr3_nt: TGTGCCAGCACCTCCCGAGCCGGGACAGGGTTGTACTTC

v_call: TRBV9
d_call: -
j_call: TRBJ2-6
cdr3_length: 15
clone_size: few
cdr3_aa: CASSVEGNGANVLTF
cdr3_nt: TGTGCCAGCAGCGTTGAGGGAAACGGGGCCAACGTCCTGACTTTC